This paragraph covers one T cell receptor (beta chain) sequence. This record belongs to a study of blood T cell repertoires in COVID-19. Turning to the study itself: From T cells, B-cell-depleted T cells, or PBMCs came the material, which was cDNA or gDNA.

Method: immunoSEQ multiplex PCR; TCRdb's copy keeps in-frame clones and lacks some. The table lists around 110,000 clones, less than 95% of them singletons, with 1.8% in the top ten. CDR3 length: 17 amino acids. Germline V lookup: CDR1 SGDLS, CDR2 YYNGEE. Trimming left V 0 bases short and J 6 bases short, with 22 bases between. The sequence came from a human donor with active COVID-19. The donor label of this sample is uncertain. The chain has TRBV9 and TRBJ2-7, with a possible D match to TRBD1 (5 bases). The sample consisted of peripheral blood. The CDR3 spells CASSVGRMTTKGAEQYF. In nucleotides, the CDR3 is TGTGCCAGCAGCGTAGGTCGTATGACAACCAAAGGGGCCGAGCAGTACTTC.